This T cell receptor beta chain was recovered during a study of persistence of HIV-infected CD4 T cells. Sequencing used immunoSEQ version 4 in survey mode. Sequenced by immunoSEQ multiplex PCR; TCRdb stores in-frame clones only, minus some. The sample has approximately 35,000 clones, 82% seen once. Lysates of CMV-infected fibroblasts at 10 ug/mL stimulated these cells. CD40L/CD69 double-negative CD45RO-high memory CD4+ T cells were collected. Before stimulation, PBMCs underwent CD8+ T cell depletion. The CDR3 is 17 residues long. V trimming: 5 bases; J trimming: 1 base; junction bases outside the gene matches: 10. The germline gives CDR1 SNHLY, CDR2 FYNNEI. This clone was recorded only once. Antigen: not known.

This clonotype was sampled from an adult man with HIV who was CMV-seropositive. Specimen: CD4+ T cells sorted from PBMCs after approximately 18-hour stimulation, collected from a patient who received antiretroviral therapy. The chain carries TRBV2 and TRBJ2-3; 9 bases fit TRBD2. CDR3 amino acids: CASSKRGSGGGTDTQYF. For the CDR3, the DNA is TGTGCCAGCAGTAAACGGGGTAGCGGGGGTGGCACAGATACGCAGTATTTT. The complete variable domain, with remaining parts taken from reference TRBV2 and TRBJ2-3, reads EPEVTQTPSHQVTQMGQEVILRCVPISNHLYFYWYRQILGQKVEFLVSFYNNEISEKSEIFDDQFSVERPDGSNFTLKIRSTKLEDSAMYFCASSKRGSGGGTDTQYFGPGTRLTVL.